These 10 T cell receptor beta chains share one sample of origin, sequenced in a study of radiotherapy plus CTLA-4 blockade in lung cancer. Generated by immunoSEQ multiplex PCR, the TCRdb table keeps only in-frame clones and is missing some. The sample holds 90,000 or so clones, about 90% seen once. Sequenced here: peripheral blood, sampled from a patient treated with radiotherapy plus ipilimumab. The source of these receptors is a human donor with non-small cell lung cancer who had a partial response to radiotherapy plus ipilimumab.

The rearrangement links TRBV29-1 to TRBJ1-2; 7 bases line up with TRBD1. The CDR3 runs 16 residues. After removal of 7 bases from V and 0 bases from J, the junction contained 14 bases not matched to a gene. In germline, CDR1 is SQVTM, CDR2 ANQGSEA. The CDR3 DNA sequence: TGCAGCGACCCCGGGACAGTATCTTTAGCTAACTATGGCTACACCTTC. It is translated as CSDPGTVSLANYGYTF.

The CDR3 nucleotides are TGTGCCAGCAGCCCGAGGAAAACCTACGAGCAGTACTTC. It yields the protein CASSPRKTYEQYF. J is TRBJ2-7 and V is TRBV7-9, with D unresolved. This CDR3 is 13 amino acids long. CDR1 SEHNR and CDR2 FQNEAQ come from the germline V gene (reference sequence). V gave up 5 bases and J gave up 2 bases, with 10 bases separating them.

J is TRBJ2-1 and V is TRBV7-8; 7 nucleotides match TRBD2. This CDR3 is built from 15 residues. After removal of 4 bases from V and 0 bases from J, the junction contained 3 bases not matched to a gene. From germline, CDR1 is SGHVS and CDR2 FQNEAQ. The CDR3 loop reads CASSSTGGSYNEQFF. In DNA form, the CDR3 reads TGTGCCAGCAGCTCTACGGGAGGCTCCTACAATGAGCAGTTCTTC. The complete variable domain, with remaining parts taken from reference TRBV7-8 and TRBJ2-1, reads GAGVSQSPRYKVAKRGQDVALRCDPISGHVSLFWYQQALGQGPEFLTYFQNEAQLDKSGLPSDRFFAERPEGSVSTLKIQRTQQEDSAVYLCASSSTGGSYNEQFFGPGTRLTVL.

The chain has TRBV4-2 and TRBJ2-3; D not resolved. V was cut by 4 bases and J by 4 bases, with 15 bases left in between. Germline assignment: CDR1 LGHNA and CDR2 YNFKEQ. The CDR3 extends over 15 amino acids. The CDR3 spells CASSRRLDKADTQYF. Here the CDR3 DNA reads TGTGCCAGCAGCCGGCGGCTAGATAAGGCAGATACGCAGTATTTT.

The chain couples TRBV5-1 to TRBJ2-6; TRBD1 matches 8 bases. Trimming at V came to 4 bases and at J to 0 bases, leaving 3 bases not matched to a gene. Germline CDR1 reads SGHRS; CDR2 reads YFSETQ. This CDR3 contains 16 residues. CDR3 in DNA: TGCGCCAGCAGCATAGACAGGGGCTCTGGGGCCAACGTCCTGACTTTC. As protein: CASSIDRGSGANVLTF.

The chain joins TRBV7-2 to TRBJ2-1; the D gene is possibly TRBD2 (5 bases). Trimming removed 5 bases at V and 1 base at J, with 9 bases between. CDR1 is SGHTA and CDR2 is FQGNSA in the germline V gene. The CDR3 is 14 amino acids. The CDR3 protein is CASSKGVSYNEQFF. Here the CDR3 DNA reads TGTGCCAGCAGCAAGGGAGTGTCCTACAATGAGCAGTTCTTC.

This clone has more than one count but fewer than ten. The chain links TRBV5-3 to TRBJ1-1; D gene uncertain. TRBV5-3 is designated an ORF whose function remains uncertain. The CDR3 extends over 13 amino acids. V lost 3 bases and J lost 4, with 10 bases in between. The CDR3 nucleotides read TGTGCCAGAAGCTCCCCTGGGAGCACTGAAGCTTTCTTT. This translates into CARSSPGSTEAFF.

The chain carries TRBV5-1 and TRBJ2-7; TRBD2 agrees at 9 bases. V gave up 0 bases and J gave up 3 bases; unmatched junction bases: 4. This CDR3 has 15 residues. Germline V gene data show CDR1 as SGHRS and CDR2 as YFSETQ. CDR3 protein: CASSLGGRGVYEQYF. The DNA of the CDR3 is TGCGCCAGCAGCTTGGGCGGGAGGGGGGTCTACGAGCAGTACTTC.

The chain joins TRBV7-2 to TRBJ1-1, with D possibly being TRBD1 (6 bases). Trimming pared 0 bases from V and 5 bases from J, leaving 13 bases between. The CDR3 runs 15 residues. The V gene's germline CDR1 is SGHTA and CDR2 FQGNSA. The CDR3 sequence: CASSLATGGRTEAFF. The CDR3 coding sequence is TGTGCCAGCAGCTTAGCGACGGGGGGCCGAACTGAAGCTTTCTTT.

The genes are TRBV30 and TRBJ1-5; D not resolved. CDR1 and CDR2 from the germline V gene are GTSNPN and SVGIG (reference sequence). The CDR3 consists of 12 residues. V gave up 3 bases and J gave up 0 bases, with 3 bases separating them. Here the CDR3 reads CAWSYSNQPQHF. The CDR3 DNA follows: TGTGCCTGGAGCTATAGCAATCAGCCCCAGCATTTT.